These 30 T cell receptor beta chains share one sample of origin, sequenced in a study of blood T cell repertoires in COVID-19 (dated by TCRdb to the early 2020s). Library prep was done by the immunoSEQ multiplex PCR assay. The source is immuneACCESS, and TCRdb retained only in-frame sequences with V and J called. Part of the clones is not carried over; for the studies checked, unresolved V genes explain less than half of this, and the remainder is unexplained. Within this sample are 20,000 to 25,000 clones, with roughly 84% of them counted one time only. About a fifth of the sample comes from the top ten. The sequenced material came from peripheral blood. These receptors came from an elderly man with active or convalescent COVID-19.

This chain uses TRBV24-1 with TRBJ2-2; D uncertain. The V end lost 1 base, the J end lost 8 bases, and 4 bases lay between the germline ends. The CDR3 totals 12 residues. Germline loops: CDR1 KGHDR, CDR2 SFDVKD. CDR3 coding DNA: TGTGCCACCAGTGATTTCCTGGGGGAGCTGTTTTTT. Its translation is CATSDFLGELFF.

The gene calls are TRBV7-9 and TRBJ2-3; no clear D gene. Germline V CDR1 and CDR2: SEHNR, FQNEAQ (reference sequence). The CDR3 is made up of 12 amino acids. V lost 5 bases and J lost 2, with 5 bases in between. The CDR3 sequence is CASSPVTDTQYF. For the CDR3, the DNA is TGTGCCAGCAGCCCAGTCACAGATACGCAGTATTTT.

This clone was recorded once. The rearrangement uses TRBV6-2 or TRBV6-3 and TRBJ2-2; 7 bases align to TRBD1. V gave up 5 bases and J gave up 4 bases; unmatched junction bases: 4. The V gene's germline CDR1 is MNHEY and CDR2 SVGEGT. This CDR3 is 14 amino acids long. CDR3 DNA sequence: TGTGCCAGCAGTACAGACAGGGTCACCGGGGAGCTGTTTTTT. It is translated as CASSTDRVTGELFF.

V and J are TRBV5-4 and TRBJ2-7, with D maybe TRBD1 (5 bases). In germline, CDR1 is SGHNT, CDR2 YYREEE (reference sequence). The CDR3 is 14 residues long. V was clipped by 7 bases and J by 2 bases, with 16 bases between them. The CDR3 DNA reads TGTGCCAGCGGTCGGCAGGGTGGGGCCTACGAGCAGTACTTC. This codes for CASGRQGGAYEQYF.

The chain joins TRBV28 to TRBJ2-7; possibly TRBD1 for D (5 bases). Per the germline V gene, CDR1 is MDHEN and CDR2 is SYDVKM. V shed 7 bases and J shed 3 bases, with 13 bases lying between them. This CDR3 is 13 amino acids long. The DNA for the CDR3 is TGTGCCAGCACTGACTCCGACAGCTACGAGCAGTACTTC. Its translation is CASTDSDSYEQYF.

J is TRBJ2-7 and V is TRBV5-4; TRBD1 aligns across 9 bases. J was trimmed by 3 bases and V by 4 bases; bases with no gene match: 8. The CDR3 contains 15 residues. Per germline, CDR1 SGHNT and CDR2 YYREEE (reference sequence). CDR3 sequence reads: CASSGHGQGIYEQYF. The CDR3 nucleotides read TGTGCCAGCAGCGGTCACGGACAGGGGATCTACGAGCAGTACTTC.

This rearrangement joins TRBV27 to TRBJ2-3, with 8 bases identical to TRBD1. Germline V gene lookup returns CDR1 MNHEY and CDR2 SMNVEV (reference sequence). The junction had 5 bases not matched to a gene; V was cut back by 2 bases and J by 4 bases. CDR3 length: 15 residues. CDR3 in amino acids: CASSLTQGAPDTQYF. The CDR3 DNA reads TGTGCCAGCAGTTTAACTCAGGGGGCCCCAGATACGCAGTATTTT.

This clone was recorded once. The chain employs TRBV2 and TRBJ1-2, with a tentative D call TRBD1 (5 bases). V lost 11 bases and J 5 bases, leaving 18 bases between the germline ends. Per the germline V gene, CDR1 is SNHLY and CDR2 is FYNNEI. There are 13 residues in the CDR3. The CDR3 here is CAFSRAILYGYTF. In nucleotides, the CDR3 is TGTGCCTTCAGCAGGGCCATCCTTTATGGCTACACCTTC.

In DNA, the CDR3 is TGTGCCAGCAGCCGCTATACAGGGGCTCACGAGCAGTACTTC. Protein: CASSRYTGAHEQYF. J is TRBJ2-7 and V is TRBV11-2; TRBD1 agrees at 7 bases. V was pared by 5 bases and J by 5 bases, with 9 bases of the junction left unmatched. The CDR3 runs to 14 residues. CDR1 is SGHAT and CDR2 is FQNNGV in the germline V gene. The full variable domain, its missing parts supplied by reference TRBV11-2 and TRBJ2-7, is EAGVAQSPRYKIIEKRQSVAFWCNPISGHATLYWYQQILGQGPKLLIQFQNNGVVDDSQLPKDRFSAERLKGVDSTLKIQPAKLEDSAVYLCASSRYTGAHEQYFGPGTRLTVT.

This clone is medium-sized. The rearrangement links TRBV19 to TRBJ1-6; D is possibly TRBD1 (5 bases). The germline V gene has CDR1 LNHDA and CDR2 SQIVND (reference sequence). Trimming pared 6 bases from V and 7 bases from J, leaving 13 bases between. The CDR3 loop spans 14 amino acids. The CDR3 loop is CASSDGTVNSPLHF. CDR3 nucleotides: TGTGCCAGTAGCGATGGGACTGTGAATTCACCCCTCCACTTT.

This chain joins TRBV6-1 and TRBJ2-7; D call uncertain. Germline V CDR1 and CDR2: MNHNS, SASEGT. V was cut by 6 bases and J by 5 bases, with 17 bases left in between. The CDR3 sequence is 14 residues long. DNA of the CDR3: TGTGCCAGCAGCCCGAGGAGTTCTGGTGACGAGCAGTACTTC. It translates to CASSPRSSGDEQYF.

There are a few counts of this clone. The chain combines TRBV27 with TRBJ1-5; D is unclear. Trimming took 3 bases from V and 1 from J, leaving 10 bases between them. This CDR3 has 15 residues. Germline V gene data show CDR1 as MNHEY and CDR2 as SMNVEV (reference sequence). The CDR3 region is CASSFGVSSNQPQHF. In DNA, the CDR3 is TGTGCCAGCAGTTTCGGGGTGTCGAGCAATCAGCCCCAGCATTTT.

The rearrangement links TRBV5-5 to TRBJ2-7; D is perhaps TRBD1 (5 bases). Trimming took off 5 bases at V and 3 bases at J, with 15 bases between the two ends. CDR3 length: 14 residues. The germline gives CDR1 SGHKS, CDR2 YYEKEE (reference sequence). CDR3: CASRPTGQVYEQYF. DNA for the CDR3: TGTGCCAGCAGACCTACTGGACAAGTCTACGAGCAGTACTTC.

CDR3 loop: CASSLELLYNEQFF. The CDR3 bases are TGTGCCAGCAGCTTAGAACTCTTATACAATGAGCAGTTCTTC. The chain carries TRBV7-2 and TRBJ2-1; the D is unclear. The CDR3 is made up of 14 amino acids. V was trimmed by 1 base and J by 4 bases, leaving 8 bases between them. CDR1 SGHTA and CDR2 FQGNSA come from the germline V gene.

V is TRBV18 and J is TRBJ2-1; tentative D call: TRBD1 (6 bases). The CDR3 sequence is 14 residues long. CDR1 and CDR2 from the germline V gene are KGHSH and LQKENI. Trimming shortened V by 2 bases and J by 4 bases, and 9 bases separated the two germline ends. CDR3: CASSPGGGYNEQFF. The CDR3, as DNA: TGTGCCAGCTCACCAGGGGGCGGTTACAATGAGCAGTTCTTC.

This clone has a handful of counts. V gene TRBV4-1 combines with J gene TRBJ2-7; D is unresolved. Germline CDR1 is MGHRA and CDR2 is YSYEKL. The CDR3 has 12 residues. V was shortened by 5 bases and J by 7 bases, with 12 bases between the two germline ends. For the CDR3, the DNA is TGCGCCAGCAGCGGCGGCAGCCCTGAGCAGTACTTC. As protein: CASSGGSPEQYF.

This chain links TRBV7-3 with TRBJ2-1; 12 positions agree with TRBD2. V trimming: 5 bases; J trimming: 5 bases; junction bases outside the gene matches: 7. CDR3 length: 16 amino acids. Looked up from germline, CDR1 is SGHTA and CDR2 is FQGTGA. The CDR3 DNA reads TGTGCCAGCAGCCCTCTAGCGGGGGGGAGAAACAATGAGCAGTTCTTC. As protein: CASSPLAGGRNNEQFF.

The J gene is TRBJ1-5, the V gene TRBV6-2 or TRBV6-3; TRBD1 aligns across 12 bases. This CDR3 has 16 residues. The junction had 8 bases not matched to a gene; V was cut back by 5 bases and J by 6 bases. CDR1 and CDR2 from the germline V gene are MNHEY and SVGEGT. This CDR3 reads CASSTPGQGAGQPQHF. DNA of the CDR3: TGTGCCAGCAGTACCCCGGGACAGGGGGCGGGTCAGCCCCAGCATTTT.

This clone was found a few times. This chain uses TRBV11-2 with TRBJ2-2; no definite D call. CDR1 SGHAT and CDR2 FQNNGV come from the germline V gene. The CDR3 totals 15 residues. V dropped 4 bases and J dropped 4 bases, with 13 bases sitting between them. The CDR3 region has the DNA TGTGCCAGCAGCTCCAACCCGCGTCGCACCGGGGAGCTGTTTTTT. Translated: CASSSNPRRTGELFF.

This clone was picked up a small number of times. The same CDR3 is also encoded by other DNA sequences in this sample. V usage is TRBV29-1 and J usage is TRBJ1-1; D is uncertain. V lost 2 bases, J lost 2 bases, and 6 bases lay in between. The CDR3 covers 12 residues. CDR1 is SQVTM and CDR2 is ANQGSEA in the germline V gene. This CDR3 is CSVERVNTEAFF. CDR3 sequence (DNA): TGCAGCGTTGAAAGAGTAAACACTGAAGCTTTCTTT.

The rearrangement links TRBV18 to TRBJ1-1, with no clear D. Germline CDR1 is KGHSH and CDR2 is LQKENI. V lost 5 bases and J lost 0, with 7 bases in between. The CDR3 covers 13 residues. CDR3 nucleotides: TGTGCCAGCTCAGGAGGGCTGAACACTGAAGCTTTCTTT. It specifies CASSGGLNTEAFF.

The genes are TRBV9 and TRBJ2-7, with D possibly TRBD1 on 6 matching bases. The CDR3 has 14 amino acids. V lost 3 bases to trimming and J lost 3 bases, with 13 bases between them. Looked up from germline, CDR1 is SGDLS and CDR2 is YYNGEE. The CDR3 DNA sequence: TGTGCCAGCAGCGCTCGGGACATGAACTACGAGCAGTACTTC. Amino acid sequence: CASSARDMNYEQYF.

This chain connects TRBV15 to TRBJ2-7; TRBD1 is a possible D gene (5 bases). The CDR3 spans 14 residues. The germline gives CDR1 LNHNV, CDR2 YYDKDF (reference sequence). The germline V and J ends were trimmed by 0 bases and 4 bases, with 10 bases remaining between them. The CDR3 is CATSRDLQGYEQYF. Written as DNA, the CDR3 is TGTGCCACCAGCAGAGATCTGCAGGGTTACGAGCAGTACTTC.

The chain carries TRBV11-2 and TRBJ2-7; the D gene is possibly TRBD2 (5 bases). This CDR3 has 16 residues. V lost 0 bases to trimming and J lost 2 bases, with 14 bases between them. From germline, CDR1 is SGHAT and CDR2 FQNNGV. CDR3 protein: CASSLDILGAAYEQYF. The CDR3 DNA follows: TGTGCCAGCAGCTTAGATATACTAGGCGCAGCCTACGAGCAGTACTTC.

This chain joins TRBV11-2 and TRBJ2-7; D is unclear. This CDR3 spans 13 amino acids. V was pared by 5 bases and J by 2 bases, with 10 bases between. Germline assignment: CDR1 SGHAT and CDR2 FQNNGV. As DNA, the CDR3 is TGTGCCAGCAGCACCCCTATCACCTACGAGCAGTACTTC. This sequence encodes CASSTPITYEQYF.

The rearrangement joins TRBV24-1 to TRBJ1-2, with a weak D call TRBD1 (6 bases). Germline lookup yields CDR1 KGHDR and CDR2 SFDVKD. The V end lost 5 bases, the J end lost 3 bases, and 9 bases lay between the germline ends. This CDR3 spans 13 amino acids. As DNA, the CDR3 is TGTGCCACCAGTGGGGGGCCCGACTATGGCTACACCTTC. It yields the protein CATSGGPDYGYTF.

The CDR3 DNA reads as TGTGCCAGTAGAGAACTAGCGGGCTACGAGCAGTACTTC. It encodes CASRELAGYEQYF. This chain joins TRBV19 and TRBJ2-7, with 9 nucleotides matching TRBD2. CDR1 and CDR2 (germline): LNHDA, SQIVND (reference sequence). The CDR3 is 13 amino acids. The junction had 3 bases not matched to a gene; V was cut back by 6 bases and J by 3 bases.

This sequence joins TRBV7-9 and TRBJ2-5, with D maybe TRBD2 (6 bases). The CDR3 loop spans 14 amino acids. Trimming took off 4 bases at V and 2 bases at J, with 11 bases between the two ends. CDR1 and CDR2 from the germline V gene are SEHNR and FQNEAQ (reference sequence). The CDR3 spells CASSSWDLQETQYF. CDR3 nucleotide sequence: TGTGCCAGCAGCTCGTGGGACTTACAAGAGACCCAGTACTTC. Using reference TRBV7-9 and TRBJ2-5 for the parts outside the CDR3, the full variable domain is DTGVSQNPRHKITKRGQNVTFRCDPISEHNRLYWYRQTLGQGPEFLTYFQNEAQLEKSRLLSDRFSAERPKGSFSTLEIQRTEQGDSAMYLCASSSWDLQETQYFGPGTRLLVL.

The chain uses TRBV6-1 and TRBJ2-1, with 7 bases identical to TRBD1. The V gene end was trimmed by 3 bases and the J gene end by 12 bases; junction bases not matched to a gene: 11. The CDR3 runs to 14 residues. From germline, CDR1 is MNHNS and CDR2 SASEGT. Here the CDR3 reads CASSEWTGGKGQFF. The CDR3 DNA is TGTGCCAGCAGTGAGTGGACAGGAGGAAAAGGGCAGTTCTTC.

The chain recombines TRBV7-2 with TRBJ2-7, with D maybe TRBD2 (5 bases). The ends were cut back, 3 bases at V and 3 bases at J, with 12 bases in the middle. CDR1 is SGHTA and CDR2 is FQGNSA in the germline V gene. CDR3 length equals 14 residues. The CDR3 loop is CASSFGGGDYEQYF. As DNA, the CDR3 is TGTGCCAGCAGCTTCGGAGGTGGGGACTACGAGCAGTACTTC.